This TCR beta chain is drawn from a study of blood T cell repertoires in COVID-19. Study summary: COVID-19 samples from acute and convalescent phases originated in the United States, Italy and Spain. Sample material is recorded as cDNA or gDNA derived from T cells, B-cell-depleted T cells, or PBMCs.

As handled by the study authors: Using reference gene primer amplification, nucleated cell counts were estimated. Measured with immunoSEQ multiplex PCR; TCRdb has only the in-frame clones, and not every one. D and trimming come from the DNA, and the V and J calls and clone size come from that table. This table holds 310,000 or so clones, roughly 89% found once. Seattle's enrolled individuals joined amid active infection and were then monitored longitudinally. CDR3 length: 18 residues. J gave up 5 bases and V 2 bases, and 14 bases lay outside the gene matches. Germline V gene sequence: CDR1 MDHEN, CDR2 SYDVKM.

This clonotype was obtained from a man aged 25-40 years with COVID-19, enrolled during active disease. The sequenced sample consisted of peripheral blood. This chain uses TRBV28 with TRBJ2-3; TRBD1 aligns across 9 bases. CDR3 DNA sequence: TGTGCCAGCAGTTTACCCCTTGAGGGACAGGGTGGTGAAGATACGCAGTATTTT. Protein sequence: CASSLPLEGQGGEDTQYF.